The clone carrying this TCR beta chain has just one count. Its ends do not fully match the called genes, so a read error is possible. The entry originates in a study of blood T cell repertoires in COVID-19. About the research overall: Acute and convalescent COVID-19 specimens originated in the United States, Italy and Spain. Sources were T cells, B-cell-depleted T cells, or PBMCs; the material itself was cDNA or gDNA.

The CDR3 covers 14 residues. CDR1 and CDR2 (germline): SGHRS, YFSETQ. Original processing methods: Cell counts per sample came from amplifying reference gene primers. The assay was immunoSEQ multiplex PCR, and TCRdb's table has in-frame clones only and misses some. The V and J calls and the clone size are those of that table, but D and trimming were determined from the DNA. The table includes under 95,000 clones, around 90% detected once. The origin of this receptor is a woman between 45 and 60 years old with acute or convalescent COVID-19. Sample: peripheral blood. J is TRBJ1-2 and V is TRBV5-1; D might be TRBD1 (5 bases). The CDR3 bases are TGCGCCAGCAGATTGGACCAGGGCAACTATGGCTACACCTTC. Translation gives CASRLDQGNYGYTF.